The next 3 T cell receptor beta chains were all read from a single sample in a study of OX40 agonist ivuxolimab in advanced cancers. Only in-frame clones appear in the TCRdb table, and some are missing; sequencing was by immunoSEQ multiplex PCR. In the table there are tens of thousands of clones, roughly 85% of which are singletons. The material sequenced was CD4+ or CD8+ T cells sorted from blood, taken in a trial of the OX40 agonist ivuxolimab. Receptors were obtained from an adult with an advanced solid tumor such as melanoma, head and neck, liver or kidney cancer.

This chain uses TRBV28 with TRBJ1-2; D unresolved. Germline CDR1 and CDR2: MDHEN and SYDVKM. Trimming pared 2 bases from V and 0 bases from J, leaving 4 bases between. CDR3 length: 13 amino acids. Here the CDR3 DNA reads TGTGCCAGCAGTTTAGGGCCTAACTATGGCTACACCTTC. Translating gives CASSLGPNYGYTF.

This sequence joins TRBV19 and TRBJ1-1, with 7 bases fitting TRBD1. V trimming: 3 bases; J trimming: 3 bases; junction bases outside the gene matches: 4. This CDR3 region has 14 residues. CDR1 is LNHDA, CDR2 SQIVND, per germline (reference sequence). CDR3 sequence reads: CASSMRDRDTEAFF. In nucleotides, the CDR3 is TGTGCCAGTAGTATGCGGGACAGAGACACTGAAGCTTTCTTT.

This clone was counted between two and nine times. The chain is built from TRBV6-5 and TRBJ1-6, with D unresolved. The germline gives CDR1 MNHEY, CDR2 SVGAGI. V lost 5 bases, J lost 7 bases, and 12 bases lay in between. The CDR3 runs 14 residues. For the CDR3, the DNA is TGTGCCAGCAGTACCGGACGGAGAAATTCACCCCTCCACTTT. Translation: CASSTGRRNSPLHF.